This T cell receptor (beta chain) was found in a study of OX40 agonist ivuxolimab in advanced cancers. V was cut by 7 bases and J by 5 bases, with 17 bases left in between. The length of the CDR3 is 14 residues. Germline assignment: CDR1 MRHNA and CDR2 SNTAGT. Sequencing was performed with immunoSEQ multiplex PCR; in TCRdb, only in-frame clones are kept and a portion is missing. This table has more than 80,000 clones, 75% to 95% appearing once. Sequenced here: CD4+ or CD8+ T cells sorted from blood, sampled in a trial of the OX40 agonist ivuxolimab. The chain uses TRBV6-4 and TRBJ1-1; D is unclear. This receptor was identified in an adult with an advanced solid tumor such as melanoma, head and neck, liver or kidney cancer. Here the CDR3 DNA reads TGTGCCAGCAAATCCTTTGACGTGGGTACTGAAGCTTTCTTT. Translated: CASKSFDVGTEAFF.